A single sample is the source of the 30 T cell receptor beta chains below, sequenced in a study of prognosis after radiotherapy for stage I lung cancer. From genomic DNA, TCR beta CDR3 was amplified by two-round multiplex PCR. First-round PCR employed TRBV- and TRBJ-specific primers for each gene. In TCRdb, the multiplex PCR reads were re-called with MiXCR into one record per CDR3 protein. The sample yields approximately 25,000 distinct CDR3 sequences, 35% to 50% seen once. Here the sequenced sample was PBMCs, taken before or after stereotactic body radiation therapy (not recorded which). The source of these receptors is a donor over 45 with non-small cell lung cancer.

The V call is TRBV2, the J call TRBJ2-5, with a weak D call TRBD1 (5 bases). This CDR3 is built from 14 residues. V was pared by 9 bases and J by 7 bases, with 21 bases between. Germline V lookup: CDR1 SNHLY, CDR2 FYNNEI. The CDR3 here is CARKYQGSQGTQYF. DNA for the CDR3: TGTGCCAGAAAGTACCAGGGTTCCCAGGGGACCCAGTACTTC.

This clonotype was seen only once. The J gene is TRBJ2-3, the V gene TRBV4-1; D might be TRBD1 (6 bases). There are 15 residues in the CDR3. V lost 6 bases, J lost 4 bases, and 17 bases lay in between. Germline V lookup: CDR1 MGHRA, CDR2 YSYEKL. The CDR3 is CASSRDRWVPDTQYF. In DNA, the CDR3 is TGCGCCAGCAGTCGAGACAGGTGGGTACCAGATACGCAGTATTTT.

This chain joins TRBV5-1 and TRBJ2-1, with TRBD2 as a possible D gene (6 bases). CDR1 and CDR2 (germline): SGHRS, YFSETQ. V was pared by 0 bases and J by 4 bases, with 11 bases between. The CDR3 spans 15 residues. The CDR3 DNA reads TGCGCCAGCAGCTTGGATGTTAGCGGATACAATGAGCAGTTCTTC. This gives the protein CASSLDVSGYNEQFF.

This clonotype was counted many times. CDR3 sequence (DNA): TGTGCCAGCAGCCACCTGTGGACAGGGACTACAGATACGCAGTATTTT. Amino acid sequence: CASSHLWTGTTDTQYF. The rearrangement links TRBV14 to TRBJ2-3, with 8 bases that match TRBD1. CDR1 and CDR2 (germline): SGHDN, FVKESK. This CDR3 is built from 16 residues. V dropped 3 bases and J dropped 3; count of bases not matched to a gene: 8.

Ten or more counts support this clonotype. This chain joins TRBV20-1 and TRBJ1-5; D might be TRBD1 (5 bases). This CDR3 has 13 amino acids. The V end lost 6 bases, the J end lost 5 bases, and 14 bases lay between the germline ends. The germline V gene encodes CDR1 DFQATT and CDR2 SNEGSKA (reference sequence). In DNA, the CDR3 is TGCAGTGCCAGTGGGCAGGGTGATCAGCCCCAGCATTTT. Translating it yields CSASGQGDQPQHF.

In this sample, this clonotype turned up many times. The V and J genes are TRBV7-9 and TRBJ2-7; 9 nucleotides align to TRBD1. Germline V gives CDR1 SEHNR, CDR2 FQNEAQ (reference sequence). With V trimmed by 5 bases and J by 0 bases, 8 bases remained unmatched. This CDR3 is built from 16 residues. The CDR3 region has the DNA TGTGCCAGCAGCCCGTCAGGGACAGGGCCCTCCTACGAGCAGTACTTC. It codes for CASSPSGTGPSYEQYF.

On this clonotype itself: Possible read error: a much larger clone is one base away. The gene calls are TRBV5-5 and TRBJ1-5; possibly TRBD1 for D (5 bases). The CDR3 spans 14 residues. In germline, CDR1 is SGHKS, CDR2 YYEKEE (reference sequence). V lost 3 bases and J lost 1, with 8 bases in between. Here the CDR3 reads CASSSGVSNQPQHF. The CDR3 region has the DNA TGTGCCAGCAGCTCGGGGGTAAGCAATCAGCCCCAGCATTTT.

This clonotype was seen ten or more times. This chain links TRBV7-8 with TRBJ2-3; 8 nucleotides agree with TRBD2. This CDR3 comprises 16 residues. Trimming removed 5 bases from V and 0 bases from J; junction bases left unmatched: 7. Germline CDR1 and CDR2: SGHVS and FQNEAQ. The CDR3 DNA reads as TGTGCCAGCAGCCGGGGGGGGGGAACTAGCACAGATACGCAGTATTTT. Its translation is CASSRGGGTSTDTQYF.

As for this clonotype: A far larger clone is one base from this, pointing to a likely read error. The rearrangement joins TRBV7-9 to TRBJ1-2, with 7 positions matching TRBD1. Germline trimming cut 3 bases from V and 6 bases from J; bases unmatched to any gene: 13. This CDR3 comprises 16 residues. CDR1 and CDR2 from the germline V gene are SEHNR and FQNEAQ (reference sequence). CDR3 sequence (DNA): TGTGCCAGCAGCTTTAGGGCGGGGACAGTGGAGAATGGCTACACCTTC. Protein product: CASSFRAGTVENGYTF. Together with reference TRBV7-9 and TRBJ1-2, the CDR3 gives the full variable domain: DTGVSQNPRHKITKRGQNVTFRCDPISEHNRLYWYRQTLGQGPEFLTYFQNEAQLEKSRLLSDRFSAERPKGSFSTLEIQRTEQGDSAMYLCASSFRAGTVENGYTFGSGTRLTVV.

The V call is TRBV5-4, the J call TRBJ2-5; 7 bases are a match to TRBD2. V gave up 4 bases and J gave up 1 base; unmatched junction bases: 10. Germline lookup yields CDR1 SGHNT and CDR2 YYREEE (reference sequence). The CDR3 spans 16 residues. The CDR3 spells CASSRGPSGTQETQYF. In DNA form, the CDR3 reads TGTGCCAGCAGCCGAGGGCCTAGCGGTACCCAAGAGACCCAGTACTTC.

In this sample, this clonotype is medium-sized. The rearrangement joins TRBV6-5 to TRBJ2-7; D is ambiguous. V lost 1 base and J 3 bases, leaving 4 bases between the germline ends. The CDR3 sequence is 12 residues long. Germline-derived CDR1 and CDR2 are MNHEY and SVGAGI. CDR3 coding DNA: TGTGCCAGCAGTTACTTGAACTACGAGCAGTACTTC. It is translated as CASSYLNYEQYF.

This clonotype has ten or more counts. The rearrangement joins TRBV30 to TRBJ2-7; the D gene is possibly TRBD2 (5 bases). The CDR3 runs to 14 residues. Trimming cost V 0 bases and J 6 bases, with 15 bases left between them. Germline CDR1 is GTSNPN and CDR2 is SVGIG (reference sequence). CDR3 loop: CAWSVSAVFSEQYF. CDR3 in DNA: TGTGCCTGGAGTGTATCAGCGGTATTCAGCGAGCAGTACTTC.

About this clonotype itself: A much larger clone differs from this one at a single base, so this may be a read error. This sequence joins TRBV20-1 and TRBJ1-4; D is uncertain. CDR1 is DFQATT, CDR2 SNEGSKA, per germline (reference sequence). The V end was cut by 3 bases, the J end by 6 bases, with 5 bases between. The CDR3 consists of 11 residues. The CDR3 protein is CSASFDEKLFF. The CDR3 nucleotides are TGCAGTGCTAGCTTCGATGAAAAACTGTTTTTT.

The sample holds many counts of this clonotype. The rearrangement uses TRBV20-1 and TRBJ2-3; TRBD1 aligns across 8 bases. The CDR3 spans 16 residues. The J segment lost 3 bases and the V segment lost 5 bases, leaving 13 bases of the junction unmatched. Per germline, CDR1 DFQATT and CDR2 SNEGSKA (reference sequence). The CDR3 nucleotides read TGCAGTGCTGCCCCGCTAGGACAGGGAACGACAGATACGCAGTATTTT. It translates to CSAAPLGQGTTDTQYF.

Details on this clonotype: One base separates it from a far larger clone, so it is likely a read error. This chain joins TRBV7-2 and TRBJ2-7, with 7 bases that match TRBD2. This CDR3 spans 15 amino acids. Looked up from germline, CDR1 is SGHTA and CDR2 is FQGNSA. The trim removed 4 bases at V and 0 bases at J, leaving 6 bases unmatched. CDR3 sequence (DNA): TGTGCCAGCAGCTATACTAGCGCAGTCTCCTACGAGCAGTACTTC. It encodes CASSYTSAVSYEQYF. Combining the CDR3 with reference TRBV7-2 and TRBJ2-7 gives the whole variable domain GAGVSQSPSNKVTEKGKDVELRCDPISGHTALYWYRQSLGQGLEFLIYFQGNSAPDKSGLPSDRFSAERTGGSVSTLTIQRTQQEDSAVYLCASSYTSAVSYEQYFGPGTRLTVT.

The rearrangement joins TRBV20-1 to TRBJ2-3; 8 nucleotides line up with TRBD2. The CDR3 spans 15 residues. J was trimmed by 5 bases and V by 1 base; bases with no gene match: 8. The germline CDR1 and CDR2 sequences are DFQATT and SNEGSKA (reference sequence). The CDR3 coding sequence is TGCAGTGCTAGAGTGGTAGCGGGGTCGATAGATACGCAGTATTTT. Translation gives CSARVVAGSIDTQYF.

This chain joins TRBV4-3 and TRBJ2-1; weak D call: TRBD1 (6 bases). CDR3 length: 16 residues. Per the germline V gene, CDR1 is LGHNA and CDR2 is YSLEER. Trimming removed 0 bases from V and 5 bases from J, with 14 bases in between. The CDR3: CASSQEGGGLNNEQFF. CDR3 DNA sequence: TGCGCCAGCAGCCAAGAAGGGGGTGGGCTAAACAATGAGCAGTTCTTC.

The chain links TRBV5-1 to TRBJ2-7, with D perhaps matching TRBD1 or TRBD2 (5 bases each). The V and J ends lost 0 bases and 8 bases respectively, with 21 bases between them. Germline CDR1 and CDR2: SGHRS and YFSETQ. CDR3 length: 16 residues. The chain's CDR3 is CASSLDPAVPRGQQYF. CDR3 DNA sequence: TGCGCCAGCAGCTTGGATCCGGCAGTCCCACGGGGCCAGCAGTACTTC.

This sequence joins TRBV6-1 and TRBJ2-7, with TRBD1 matching 7 bases. V lost 5 bases to trimming and J lost 0 bases; unmatched junction nucleotides: 7. Germline V gene lookup returns CDR1 MNHNS and CDR2 SASEGT. The CDR3 is 15 residues long. The CDR3 DNA is TGTGCCAGCAGTCGGGGACAGACGTACTCCTACGAGCAGTACTTC. This codes for CASSRGQTYSYEQYF.

The CDR3 DNA is TGTGCCAGCAGTTACAGGCGGGGTATCGCCGGTGTGGAGCTGTTTTTT. Its translation: CASSYRRGIAGVELFF. This rearrangement joins TRBV6-2 or TRBV6-3 to TRBJ2-2, with D perhaps TRBD2 (6 bases). V was cut by 2 bases and J by 10 bases, with 20 bases left in between. Germline-derived CDR1 and CDR2 are MNHEY and SVGEGT. The CDR3 extends over 16 amino acids.

V gene TRBV28 combines with J gene TRBJ2-1; the match to TRBD1 covers 11 bases. The trim removed 3 bases at V and 5 bases at J, leaving 3 bases unmatched. CDR3 length: 15 residues. Germline CDR1 is MDHEN and CDR2 is SYDVKM. The CDR3 nucleotides read TGTGCCAGCAGTTTCGGGGACAGGGGGAACAATGAGCAGTTCTTC. Protein: CASSFGDRGNNEQFF. The whole variable domain, filled in from reference TRBV28 and TRBJ2-1, reads DVKVTQSSRYLVKRTGEKVFLECVQDMDHENMFWYRQDPGLGLRLIYFSYDVKMKEKGDIPEGYSVSREKKERFSLILESASTNQTSMYLCASSFGDRGNNEQFFGPGTRLTVL.

The table lists this clonotype with a count of one. Mismatch with germline at one junction end may stem from a read error. The CDR3 spells CDSSRSRWEQYF. Written as DNA, the CDR3 is TGTGACAGCAGCCGTAGCAGGTGGGAGCAGTACTTC. The J gene is TRBJ2-7, the V gene TRBV6-2 or TRBV6-3; D not certain. CDR1 is MNHEY and CDR2 is SVGEGT in the germline V gene. The CDR3 has 12 amino acids.

V and J are TRBV7-8 and TRBJ2-7; D unclear. The CDR3 is 16 residues long. Germline V gives CDR1 SGHVS, CDR2 FQNEAQ. V lost 0 bases and J lost 4, with 16 bases in between. The CDR3 region is CASSLAQYREMYEQYF. CDR3 in DNA: TGTGCCAGCAGCTTAGCGCAATATCGTGAGATGTACGAGCAGTACTTC.

The CDR3 coding sequence is TGTGCCAGCAGAGGACTAGCGGGAGGGTGGGACAATGAGCAGTTCTTC. Amino acid sequence: CASRGLAGGWDNEQFF. The V call is TRBV6-1, the J call TRBJ2-1, with 15 bases identical to TRBD2. The CDR3 runs 16 residues. Germline CDR1 MNHNS, CDR2 SASEGT. V was pared by 6 bases and J by 5 bases, with 5 bases of the junction left unmatched.

This chain uses TRBV6-1 with TRBJ1-1, with 8 bases fitting TRBD1. Trimming removed 6 bases from V and 4 bases from J; junction bases left unmatched: 13. This CDR3 is built from 16 residues. Germline CDR1 is MNHNS and CDR2 is SASEGT. The CDR3 loop is CASSDKTGVGSTEAFF. In DNA form, the CDR3 reads TGTGCCAGCAGCGACAAGACAGGGGTCGGAAGCACTGAAGCTTTCTTT.

This clonotype appeared many times. This chain links TRBV3-1 with TRBJ2-7; TRBD1 is a possible D gene (6 bases). Germline V gives CDR1 LGHDT, CDR2 YNNKEL (reference sequence). The CDR3 contains 13 residues. V was shortened by 10 bases and J by 2 bases, with 15 bases between the two germline ends. As DNA, the CDR3 is TGTGCCACACAGGGCCCAGCGACCTACGAGCAGTACTTC. This codes for CATQGPATYEQYF.

The V and J genes are TRBV2 and TRBJ2-2, with D perhaps matching TRBD1 or TRBD2 (6 bases each). The germline V gene has CDR1 SNHLY and CDR2 FYNNEI. This CDR3 is 16 amino acids long. The germline V and J ends were trimmed by 7 bases and 9 bases, with 24 bases remaining between them. CDR3 loop: CASNPTVGGAVRELFF. CDR3 coding DNA: TGTGCCAGCAACCCTACCGTGGGGGGCGCAGTCCGGGAGCTGTTTTTT.

About this clonotype: Mismatch with germline at one junction end may stem from a read error. V usage is TRBV6-1 and J usage is TRBJ2-1; D may be TRBD1 or TRBD2 (5 bases each). From germline, CDR1 is MNHNS and CDR2 SASEGT. The CDR3 extends over 15 amino acids. The CDR3 region has the DNA TGTGCCAGCAGCTCCGGGACGATGTCCTACAGTGAGCAGTTCTTC. It encodes CASSSGTMSYSEQFF.

The gene calls are TRBV4-2 and TRBJ2-3; TRBD2 matches at 9 bases. Germline CDR1 LGHNA, CDR2 YNFKEQ. J was trimmed by 4 bases and V by 0 bases; bases with no gene match: 5. The length of the CDR3 is 16 residues. Here the CDR3 DNA reads TGTGCCAGCAGCCAAGATAGTGCGGGAGGGCCAGATACGCAGTATTTT. Translating it yields CASSQDSAGGPDTQYF.

This clonotype showed up many times. The V and J genes are TRBV19 and TRBJ2-7; 12 bases line up with TRBD2. Germline loops: CDR1 LNHDA, CDR2 SQIVND (reference sequence). V shed 3 bases, J shed 3 bases, and the junction held 3 bases outside the gene matches. The CDR3 spans 15 residues. CDR3: CASSIQLAGGYEQYF. The CDR3 DNA follows: TGTGCCAGTAGTATCCAACTAGCGGGGGGCTACGAGCAGTACTTC.